A single sample gave rise to the 24 T cell receptor beta chains below, sequenced in a study of blood T cell repertoires in COVID-19. The table came from immunoSEQ multiplex PCR; TCRdb's copy has only in-frame clones and leaves some out. The sample shows a few hundred thousand clones, around nine tenths of them seen only once. Material: PBMCs or T cells enriched from blood (not recorded which). The receptors derive from a woman in her forties who had recovered from COVID-19.

The chain carries TRBV6-5 and TRBJ2-1; the match to TRBD1 covers 7 bases. The V gene end was trimmed by 8 bases and the J gene end by 15 bases; junction bases not matched to a gene: 13. CDR1 and CDR2 from the germline V gene are MNHEY and SVGAGI. The CDR3 runs to 12 residues. CDR3 residues: CASSDRVKIGFF. CDR3 DNA sequence: TGTGCCAGCTCAGACAGGGTCAAGATCGGGTTCTTC.

The gene calls are TRBV25-1 and TRBJ2-2, with 8 bases identical to TRBD1. The junction had 4 bases not matched to a gene; V was cut back by 4 bases and J by 3 bases. The CDR3 is 15 residues long. From germline, CDR1 is MGHDK and CDR2 SYGVNS. This CDR3 is CASSGTGRDTGELFF. CDR3 coding DNA: TGTGCCAGCAGTGGGACAGGGCGTGACACCGGGGAGCTGTTTTTT.

Comments on this clone: An end of the junction does not agree with germline; a read error may underlie this. This chain links TRBV7-7 with TRBJ2-1, with D possibly matching TRBD2 (5 bases). CDR1 is SSHAT and CDR2 is FNYEAQ in the germline V gene (reference sequence). The CDR3 loop spans 15 amino acids. CDR3 residues: CASSLGLGSTNEQFF. DNA of the CDR3: TGTGCTAGCAGCTTAGGGTTAGGGAGTACCAATGAGCAGTTCTTC.

The V and J genes are TRBV28 and TRBJ1-5; TRBD1 matches 7 bases. Germline V lookup: CDR1 MDHEN, CDR2 SYDVKM. The CDR3 is 15 amino acids. V lost 5 bases and J lost 0; bases outside the gene matches: 4. CDR3 bases: TGTGCCAGCAGTCGCCAGGGGGGTAGCAATCAGCCCCAGCATTTT. Its protein product is CASSRQGGSNQPQHF.

The chain couples TRBV4-2 to TRBJ1-2, with 8 bases identical to TRBD1. The CDR3 contains 17 residues. The J segment lost 3 bases and the V segment lost 5 bases, leaving 14 bases of the junction unmatched. Germline CDR1 and CDR2: LGHNA and YNFKEQ. CDR3 amino acids: CASSWETGAPGDYGYTF. CDR3 DNA: TGTGCCAGCAGCTGGGAGACAGGGGCCCCCGGTGACTATGGCTACACCTTC.

This chain uses TRBV6-5 with TRBJ1-6; 8 nucleotides line up with TRBD1. V trimming: 2 bases; J trimming: 4 bases; junction bases outside the gene matches: 4. The CDR3 extends over 16 amino acids. The germline V gene encodes CDR1 MNHEY and CDR2 SVGAGI. The CDR3 DNA reads as TGTGCCAGCAGTTACAGGACAGGGTGGTATAATTCACCCCTCCACTTT. Protein: CASSYRTGWYNSPLHF.

V gene TRBV7-2 combines with J gene TRBJ1-4; 7 bases match TRBD1. Germline CDR1 SGHTA, CDR2 FQGNSA. The CDR3 consists of 15 residues. Trimming cost V 1 base and J 7 bases; bases outside gene matches: 6. The chain's CDR3 is CASSLDGQGGEKLFF. CDR3 DNA: TGTGCCAGCAGCTTAGATGGTCAGGGGGGTGAAAAACTGTTTTTT.

The V call is TRBV11-1, the J call TRBJ2-2; 8 bases fit TRBD1. The V segment lost 5 bases and the J segment 6 bases; nucleotides outside the gene matches: 5. CDR3 length equals 14 residues. CDR1 is SGHAT and CDR2 is FQDESV in the germline V gene (reference sequence). The CDR3 nucleotides read TGTGCCAGCAGCCCGGACAGGGCCTCCGGGGAGCTGTTTTTT. Its protein product is CASSPDRASGELFF. Using reference TRBV11-1 and TRBJ2-2 for the parts outside the CDR3, the full variable domain is EAEVAQSPRYKITEKSQAVAFWCDPISGHATLYWYRQILGQGPELLVQFQDESVVDDSQLPKDRFSAERLKGVDSTLKIQPAELGDSAMYLCASSPDRASGELFFGEGSRLTVL.

The gene calls are TRBV12-3 or TRBV12-4 and TRBJ2-7; D possibly corresponds to TRBD2 (5 bases). V shed 6 bases and J shed 5 bases, with 14 bases lying between them. The CDR3 has 13 residues. The CDR3 spells CASSMRVSHEQYF. For the CDR3, the DNA is TGTGCCAGCAGCATGAGGGTTTCCCACGAGCAGTACTTC.

The chain joins TRBV28 to TRBJ1-3; no firm D call. Deletions cut 6 bases from V and 0 bases from J, with 24 bases between. Germline V CDR1 and CDR2: MDHEN, SYDVKM. The CDR3 is 19 residues long. The CDR3 protein is CASSPFPSFFGSSGNTIYF. CDR3 nucleotide sequence: TGTGCCAGCAGCCCTTTCCCCTCATTTTTCGGTAGCTCTGGAAACACCATATATTTT.

This CDR3 reads CASSLTAGGPGDTQYF. The CDR3 nucleotides are TGTGCCAGCAGTTTAACGGCGGGAGGGCCTGGGGATACGCAGTATTTT. V usage is TRBV28 and J usage is TRBJ2-3, with TRBD2 matching 9 bases. Germline CDR1 MDHEN, CDR2 SYDVKM. This CDR3 has 16 residues. The J segment lost 6 bases and the V segment lost 2 bases, leaving 9 bases of the junction unmatched.

This chain joins TRBV28 and TRBJ2-7; 9 positions match TRBD1. Germline V gene sequence: CDR1 MDHEN, CDR2 SYDVKM. This CDR3 contains 18 residues. Losses at the gene ends were 5 bases for V and 8 bases for J; bases not matched to a gene: 22. The CDR3 reads CASSIPGAAGQGGYKQYF. The DNA for the CDR3 is TGTGCCAGCAGTATCCCGGGGGCCGCGGGACAGGGAGGGTACAAGCAGTACTTC.

The rearrangement joins TRBV7-9 to TRBJ1-2; D is perhaps TRBD1 (5 bases). V was shortened by 2 bases and J by 5 bases, with 9 bases between the two germline ends. The CDR3 is 13 residues long. The germline V gene encodes CDR1 SEHNR and CDR2 FQNEAQ (reference sequence). The chain's CDR3 is CASSLRQNYGYTF. The CDR3 nucleotides read TGTGCCAGCAGCTTAAGACAGAATTATGGCTACACCTTC.

The CDR3 sequence is CASSPHITANYGYTF. The CDR3, as DNA: TGTGCCAGCAGTCCCCACATCACAGCTAACTATGGCTACACCTTC. J is TRBJ1-2 and V is TRBV28; D is undetermined. Trimming took 5 bases from V and 0 from J, leaving 13 bases between them. This CDR3 is built from 15 residues. In germline, CDR1 is MDHEN, CDR2 SYDVKM.

This rearrangement joins TRBV2 to TRBJ2-7; TRBD2 matches at 9 bases. CDR1 and CDR2 (germline): SNHLY, FYNNEI. The V gene end was trimmed by 3 bases and the J gene end by 2 bases; junction bases not matched to a gene: 5. CDR3 length: 15 residues. The CDR3 DNA is TGTGCCAGCAGTGAGCGGCTAGCGGGGACCTACGAGCAGTACTTC. It encodes CASSERLAGTYEQYF.

This chain connects TRBV24-1 to TRBJ2-3; D is perhaps TRBD1 (5 bases). CDR1 and CDR2 from the germline V gene are KGHDR and SFDVKD. Trimming left V 5 bases short and J 6 bases short, with 11 bases between. The CDR3 sequence is 13 residues long. CDR3 region: CATSAVRVDTQYF. The CDR3 nucleotides read TGTGCCACCAGTGCGGTCAGGGTTGATACGCAGTATTTT.

The J gene is TRBJ2-5, the V gene TRBV7-3; TRBD2 matches at 7 bases. CDR1 is SGHTA, CDR2 FQGTGA, per germline. CDR3 length: 15 residues. V shed 2 bases and J 5 bases; nucleotides not matched to a gene: 8. The CDR3 nucleotides are TGTGCCAGCAGCTTAGCGGCTAGCGGTCAGGAGACCCAGTACTTC. It encodes CASSLAASGQETQYF.

This rearrangement joins TRBV5-6 to TRBJ2-1; 11 bases agree with TRBD1. The germline gives CDR1 SGHDT, CDR2 YYEEEE. V lost 4 bases to trimming and J lost 2 bases; unmatched junction nucleotides: 2. CDR3 length: 15 residues. The CDR3 loop is CASSRTGGPYNEQFF. Here the CDR3 DNA reads TGTGCCAGCAGCAGGACAGGGGGCCCCTACAATGAGCAGTTCTTC.

The CDR3 sequence is CSDRQGGSNEQFF. The CDR3 nucleotides read TGCAGCGATCGACAGGGGGGAAGCAATGAGCAGTTCTTC. The chain has TRBV29-1 and TRBJ2-1, with 9 bases matching TRBD1. The J segment lost 6 bases and the V segment lost 7 bases, leaving 7 bases of the junction unmatched. The CDR3 spans 13 residues. CDR1 and CDR2 from the germline V gene are SQVTM and ANQGSEA.

The chain combines TRBV10-3 with TRBJ1-5, with D perhaps TRBD1 (6 bases). Germline V lookup: CDR1 ENHRY, CDR2 SYGVKD. The CDR3 runs 14 residues. The V and J ends lost 3 bases and 7 bases respectively, with 13 bases between them. In nucleotides, the CDR3 is TGTGCCATCAGTGAAGGGGGACAAGGACAGCCCCAGCATTTT. It codes for CAISEGGQGQPQHF.

This rearrangement joins TRBV28 to TRBJ2-7; TRBD1 matches 7 bases. V shed 6 bases, J shed 2 bases, and the junction held 10 bases outside the gene matches. Germline V gene sequence: CDR1 MDHEN, CDR2 SYDVKM. The CDR3 has 15 residues. CDR3 amino acids: CASREDRRIPYEQYF. CDR3 DNA sequence: TGTGCCAGCAGGGAGGACAGGCGTATTCCCTACGAGCAGTACTTC.

The chain employs TRBV5-1 and TRBJ2-1, with 10 nucleotides matching TRBD1. Germline V gene sequence: CDR1 SGHRS, CDR2 YFSETQ. V shed 4 bases, J shed 9 bases, and the junction held 13 bases outside the gene matches. The length of the CDR3 is 16 residues. CDR3 sequence (DNA): TGCGCCAGCAGCACACTTGGGACAGGGGTGTCCCTTGAGCAGTTCTTC. This gives the protein CASSTLGTGVSLEQFF.

The rearrangement joins TRBV4-3 to TRBJ2-5; D might be TRBD1 (6 bases). V lost 1 base and J 4 bases, leaving 16 bases between the germline ends. The germline V gene has CDR1 LGHNA and CDR2 YSLEER. The CDR3 spans 16 residues. CDR3 nucleotides: TGCGCCAGCAGCCAAGTATTCTCAGGGGACGGAGAGACCCAGTACTTC. Amino acid sequence: CASSQVFSGDGETQYF.

This chain uses TRBV2 with TRBJ2-7; the match to TRBD2 covers 12 bases. Per germline, CDR1 SNHLY and CDR2 FYNNEI. The V segment lost 6 bases and the J segment 5 bases; nucleotides outside the gene matches: 8. CDR3 length: 15 residues. The CDR3 region is CASRTWTSGKDEQYF. The CDR3, as DNA: TGTGCCAGCAGGACTTGGACTAGCGGGAAGGACGAGCAGTACTTC.